The clone carrying this T cell receptor (beta chain) was counted ten times or more. Its antigen is as yet unknown. As originally analysed: Built for papillary thyroid cancer, a distant-metastasis classifier drew on CDR3 differences across clinicopathological groups. TCRdb reassembled clones from the PCR reads with MiXCR. For this entry, the V and J calls and clone size follow TCRdb and not the study's own pipeline. Of 75,000 to 100,000 clones listed, over 9.5% are singletons. These data originate in a study of metastatic and nonmetastatic thyroid tumors. Study background: Repertoires from malignant and benign thyroid patients were compared across blood and tumor or nodule tissue. Study-level points and caveats: It was reportedly found that TCR beta diversity was significantly higher in malignant thyroid tumors than in benign nodules, a difference seen in both blood and tumor samples.

There are 16 residues in the CDR3. CDR1 is SGDLS and CDR2 is YYNGEE in the germline V gene. V shed 4 bases and J 0 bases; nucleotides not matched to a gene: 6. No patient had received any treatment before thyroid surgery. The sequenced sample was blood. This rearrangement joins TRBV9 to TRBJ2-3; 9 bases fit TRBD1. The receptor was isolated from a female donor with papillary thyroid cancer or a benign thyroid nodule (not recorded which). Some clones in this sample may be carry-over from other donors' samples. CDR3 sequence: CASSPTGTGSTDTQYF. The CDR3 DNA is TGTGCCAGCAGCCCCACCGGGACAGGGAGCACAGATACGCAGTATTTT.